Below, 23 T cell receptor beta chains from the same sample are listed, as sequenced in a study of T-cell memory formation after mild COVID-19 (dated by TCRdb to the early 2020s). The method was 5' RACE. Sequencing took place on an Illumina NovaSeq 6000. TCRdb reprocessed the public reads (quality trimming at Q25 with fastp, clone calling with MiXCR) and kept in-frame beta chains. One record per CDR3 amino acid sequence lists the most common genes and DNA. This sample has 300,000 to 400,000 distinct CDR3 sequences in its table, and more than 15% of those were observed once. The ten largest clonotypes hold under 25% of the sample. Sequencing was done on a sample of PBMCs or a T cell subset sorted from them (not recorded which). These receptor sequences come from a man between 18 and 35 years old who had mild COVID-19 (a few samples of this study predate the infection). The sample titles of this study are shuffled in the database, so cell type and time point are left out; the donor was told from shared clones.

The CDR3 protein is CASSPSGGHSIRNEQFF. The CDR3 DNA reads TGCGCCAGCAGCCCCTCTGGCGGCCATTCCATACGCAATGAGCAGTTCTTC. The J gene is TRBJ2-1, the V gene TRBV4-3; D is unresolved. Per the germline V gene, CDR1 is LGHNA and CDR2 is YSLEER. V shed 4 bases and J shed 6 bases, with 22 bases lying between them. The CDR3 sequence is 17 residues long.

This clonotype was observed many times. V is TRBV4-1 and J is TRBJ1-5; maybe TRBD1 (5 bases). V lost 0 bases and J lost 12, with 12 bases in between. Germline assignment: CDR1 MGHRA and CDR2 YSYEKL. The CDR3 is 13 residues long. The CDR3 region is CASSQEGAGSQHF. CDR3 bases: TGCGCCAGCAGCCAAGAAGGGGCAGGGAGCCAGCATTTT.

This clonotype was detected a few times. An end of the junction does not agree with germline; a read error may underlie this. The V and J genes are TRBV4-3 and TRBJ2-6; D is unresolved. CDR1 and CDR2 from the germline V gene are LGHNA and YSLEER. The CDR3 consists of 16 residues. The CDR3 DNA follows: TGCGCCAGCTGCCAAGATCTTGGGTCTGGGGCCAACGTCCTGACTTTC. Its translation: CASCQDLGSGANVLTF.

This clonotype was detected many times. V gene TRBV24-1 combines with J gene TRBJ1-2; 7 bases map to TRBD1. This CDR3 contains 16 residues. Germline CDR1 KGHDR, CDR2 SFDVKD. V lost 2 bases to trimming and J lost 2 bases; unmatched junction nucleotides: 7. The CDR3 DNA follows: TGTGCCACCAGTGATTCCCCAGGACAGGCAAACTATGGCTACACCTTC. Encoded protein: CATSDSPGQANYGYTF.

The table lists this clonotype with a few counts. The chain couples TRBV10-1 to TRBJ2-1; possibly TRBD2 for D (5 bases). With 7 bases removed from V and 9 bases from J, the gap between germline ends came to 13 bases. The CDR3 is made up of 12 amino acids. Germline CDR1 reads WNHNN; CDR2 reads SYGVQD (reference sequence). This CDR3 reads CASTDYLREQFF. The CDR3 nucleotides read TGCGCCAGCACAGACTATCTGCGTGAGCAGTTCTTC.

This clonotype was observed a few times. The chain uses TRBV5-1 and TRBJ2-3; 10 bases agree with TRBD2. Germline-derived CDR1 and CDR2 are SGHRS and YFSETQ. Trimming took 2 bases from V and 0 from J; bases not matched to a gene: 12. This CDR3 has 19 residues. CDR3: CASSFGGLADYTSTDTQYF. The CDR3 bases are TGCGCCAGCAGCTTTGGTGGACTAGCGGATTACACTAGCACAGATACGCAGTATTTT.

The V and J genes are TRBV7-2 and TRBJ1-2; no reliable D call. V dropped 5 bases and J dropped 8 bases, with 9 bases sitting between them. Germline V lookup: CDR1 SGHTA, CDR2 FQGNSA. The CDR3 consists of 11 residues. CDR3 sequence (DNA): TGTGCCAGCAGCCCAACGTCAGGCTACACCTTC. Translating it yields CASSPTSGYTF.

CDR3 residues: CSATGTGPSGANVLTF. DNA of the CDR3: TGCAGTGCGACCGGGACAGGACCCTCTGGGGCCAACGTCCTGACTTTC. J is TRBJ2-6 and V is TRBV20-1; TRBD1 matches at 8 bases. CDR3 length equals 16 residues. Germline values: CDR1 DFQATT, CDR2 SNEGSKA (reference sequence). The J segment lost 0 bases and the V segment lost 6 bases, leaving 7 bases of the junction unmatched.

The chain couples TRBV11-2 to TRBJ2-7; 9 bases agree with TRBD1. Trimming removed 0 bases from V and 3 bases from J; junction bases left unmatched: 6. This CDR3 is 16 amino acids long. Germline V gene sequence: CDR1 SGHAT, CDR2 FQNNGV. The CDR3 DNA reads as TGTGCCAGCAGCTTAGATCGGCGACAGGGGGACTACGAGCAGTACTTC. This gives the protein CASSLDRRQGDYEQYF.

The sample holds a few counts of this clonotype. V usage is TRBV14 and J usage is TRBJ1-2; 8 bases map to TRBD1. Germline V gives CDR1 SGHDN, CDR2 FVKESK. The V segment lost 4 bases and the J segment 4 bases; nucleotides outside the gene matches: 8. The CDR3 loop spans 15 amino acids. The CDR3 DNA reads as TGTGCCAGCAGCCTAACGACAGGGGTTGCCTATGGCTACACCTTC. It codes for CASSLTTGVAYGYTF.

The chain recombines TRBV10-3 with TRBJ2-7; TRBD2 matches at 10 bases. The CDR3 sequence is 16 residues long. Trimming took 4 bases from V and 3 from J; bases not matched to a gene: 9. The germline V gene has CDR1 ENHRY and CDR2 SYGVKD. The CDR3, as DNA: TGTGCCATCAGTGTCGAGGGCACTAGCGGGAACTACGAGCAGTACTTC. This sequence encodes CAISVEGTSGNYEQYF.

This clonotype was observed a handful of times. CDR3 protein: CASSYSPYEQYF. CDR3 DNA sequence: TGTGCCAGCAGTTATTCCCCCTACGAGCAGTACTTC. The V and J genes are TRBV6-5 and TRBJ2-7, with D uncertain. Germline CDR1 reads MNHEY; CDR2 reads SVGAGI. The CDR3 has 12 residues. With 3 bases removed from V and 2 bases from J, the gap between germline ends came to 5 bases.

This clonotype was detected only a few times. This rearrangement joins TRBV15 to TRBJ2-1; D may correspond to TRBD1 or TRBD2 (5 bases each). Germline V gene data show CDR1 as LNHNV and CDR2 as YYDKDF (reference sequence). The CDR3 has 14 residues. V shed 5 bases and J shed 7 bases, with 15 bases lying between them. CDR3 sequence (DNA): TGTGCCACCAGCCGAGGGGCTAGCCCAAATGAGCAGTTCTTC. Translation gives CATSRGASPNEQFF.

V gene TRBV7-9 combines with J gene TRBJ1-2; 9 bases align to TRBD1. V shed 5 bases, J shed 4 bases, and the junction held 8 bases outside the gene matches. This CDR3 region has 15 residues. Per the germline V gene, CDR1 is SEHNR and CDR2 is FQNEAQ (reference sequence). CDR3 sequence (DNA): TGTGCCAGCAGCAAACAGGGGGCTAGCGGCTATGGCTACACCTTC. This encodes CASSKQGASGYGYTF.

V and J are TRBV18 and TRBJ2-2, with 7 bases aligning to TRBD1. CDR1 KGHSH and CDR2 LQKENI come from the germline V gene. V was pared by 0 bases and J by 7 bases, with 2 bases of the junction left unmatched. The CDR3 is 14 amino acids. CDR3 residues: CASSPPGQNGELFF. CDR3 in DNA: TGTGCCAGCTCACCACCGGGACAGAACGGGGAGCTGTTTTTT.

V is TRBV11-2 and J is TRBJ1-2; unclear D gene. Trimming took 1 base from V and 7 from J, leaving 13 bases between them. Germline values: CDR1 SGHAT, CDR2 FQNNGV. CDR3 length: 14 amino acids. The CDR3 sequence: CASSLVGLGVGYTF. CDR3 nucleotide sequence: TGTGCCAGCAGCTTAGTAGGACTAGGAGTTGGCTACACCTTC.

This clonotype was detected ten times or more. The V call is TRBV5-6, the J call TRBJ2-7; TRBD1 aligns across 7 bases. Trimming took 4 bases from V and 1 from J; bases not matched to a gene: 11. Germline lookup yields CDR1 SGHDT and CDR2 YYEEEE. This CDR3 has 16 amino acids. The CDR3 nucleotides are TGTGCCAGCAGCCCACGGACAGGAGCGCTTTCCTACGAGCAGTACTTC. It codes for CASSPRTGALSYEQYF.

The sample holds a few counts of this clonotype. The chain links TRBV6-6 to TRBJ1-1; D call uncertain. Deletions cut 5 bases from V and 0 bases from J, with 10 bases between. The length of the CDR3 is 14 residues. Germline CDR1 and CDR2: MNHNY and SVGAGI (reference sequence). The CDR3 DNA sequence: TGTGCCAGCAGTCCCCCGCCAGTGAACACTGAAGCTTTCTTT. Its translation is CASSPPPVNTEAFF.

This clonotype turned up a few times. V and J are TRBV4-2 and TRBJ2-5; 13 bases are a match to TRBD2. With 4 bases clipped from V and 4 bases from J, the junction kept 9 bases outside the gene matches. CDR3 length: 17 amino acids. Germline values: CDR1 LGHNA, CDR2 YNFKEQ. The CDR3 DNA follows: TGTGCCAGCAGCCCTCGGACTAGCGGGGGCCTCCCAGAGACCCAGTACTTC. Translating gives CASSPRTSGGLPETQYF.

This clonotype was counted only a few times. This chain joins TRBV6-2 or TRBV6-3 and TRBJ2-2, with D tentatively TRBD1 (6 bases). This CDR3 is built from 13 residues. The V gene lost 10 bases and the J gene lost 1 base, with 10 bases spanning the gap. Germline lookup yields CDR1 MNHEY and CDR2 SVGEGT. The CDR3 DNA reads TGTGCCACCACGACAGGGAACACCGGGGAGCTGTTTTTT. It is translated as CATTTGNTGELFF.

The chain uses TRBV4-1 and TRBJ1-6; D unresolved. Trimming shortened V by 4 bases and J by 6 bases, and 10 bases separated the two germline ends. The CDR3 length is 14 residues. The germline V gene has CDR1 MGHRA and CDR2 YSYEKL. CDR3 sequence (DNA): TGCGCCAGCAGCCGCGACTCTGGTAATTCACCCCTCCACTTT. Protein: CASSRDSGNSPLHF.

The chain employs TRBV20-1 and TRBJ2-1; no definite D call. The germline V gene has CDR1 DFQATT and CDR2 SNEGSKA (reference sequence). Trimming removed 6 bases from V and 6 bases from J, with 15 bases in between. CDR3 length equals 13 residues. The CDR3 DNA is TGCAGTGCCGCGATAGGGAAGATCAATGAGCAGTTCTTC. This gives the protein CSAAIGKINEQFF.

The chain combines TRBV5-4 with TRBJ2-1, with TRBD1 as a possible D gene (6 bases). The CDR3 spans 14 residues. The germline CDR1 and CDR2 sequences are SGHNT and YYREEE (reference sequence). V lost 1 base, J lost 5 bases, and 10 bases lay in between. The CDR3 loop reads CASSLLQGHNEQFF. The CDR3 bases are TGTGCCAGCAGCTTGCTACAGGGCCACAATGAGCAGTTCTTC. Drawing the rest from reference TRBV5-4 and TRBJ2-1, the complete variable domain is ETGVTQSPTHLIKTRGQQVTLRCSSQSGHNTVSWYQQALGQGPQFIFQYYREEENGRGNFPPRFSGLQFPNYSSELNVNALELDDSALYLCASSLLQGHNEQFFGPGTRLTVL.